These 15 T cell receptor beta chains were all obtained from the same sample, sequenced in a study of beta chain features in type 1 diabetes. TCRB transcripts that were expressed got sequenced, as all of the isolated RNA had been reverse transcribed. Using immunoSEQ multiplex PCR, the repertoire was profiled, and TCRdb retains in-frame clones only, with some absent. The sample includes about 370,000 clones, about 14% of them seen just once. Material: naive CD4+ T cells from blood. The receptors derive from a woman aged 18-29 years in good health.

This clone was detected only a few times. The chain is built from TRBV21-1 and TRBJ2-2; the table names TRBD2, a call not compared with the DNA. TRBV21-1 is a pseudogene locus. This CDR3 contains 12 residues. CDR3 in DNA: TGTGCCAGCAGCTTATCCACCGGGGAGCTGTTTTTT. Amino acid sequence: CASSLSTGELFF.

This clone was counted a few times. The chain employs TRBV29-1 and TRBJ2-2; D perhaps matches TRBD2 (7 bases). The CDR3 has 15 residues. Between the trimmed V and J ends, which lost 7 bases and 7 bases, there was a span of 22 bases. Germline V gene data show CDR1 as SQVTM and CDR2 as ANQGSEA. The CDR3 sequence is CSAGGGQGDDGELFF. The CDR3 DNA follows: TGCAGCGCTGGGGGGGGCCAGGGTGATGACGGGGAGCTGTTTTTT.

This clone showed up just a few times. The chain has TRBV5-6 and TRBJ1-5, with D unresolved. The V and J ends lost 0 bases and 5 bases respectively, with 6 bases between them. CDR3 length equals 13 residues. Germline-derived CDR1 and CDR2 are SGHDT and YYEEEE. CDR3 loop: CASSLGQYQPQHF. The CDR3 nucleotides are TGTGCCAGCAGCTTGGGACAATATCAGCCCCAGCATTTT. The entire variable domain, with the rest obtained from reference TRBV5-6 and TRBJ1-5, is as follows: DAGVTQSPTHLIKTRGQQVTLRCSPKSGHDTVSWYQQALGQGPQFIFQYYEEEERQRGNFPDRFSGHQFPNYSSELNVNALLLGDSALYLCASSLGQYQPQHFGDGTRLSIL.

This sequence joins TRBV5-4 and TRBJ2-3; possible D gene TRBD2, 6 bases. Germline V gives CDR1 SGHNT, CDR2 YYREEE (reference sequence). V lost 2 bases and J 7 bases, leaving 11 bases between the germline ends. The length of the CDR3 is 13 residues. In nucleotides, the CDR3 is TGTGCCAGCAGCTTTCCTCGGGGGAATACGCAGTATTTT. Translating gives CASSFPRGNTQYF.

The chain links TRBV30 to TRBJ2-1; possible D gene TRBD1, 5 bases. V was shortened by 0 bases and J by 5 bases, with 11 bases between the two germline ends. The CDR3 has 14 amino acids. Germline CDR1 reads GTSNPN; CDR2 reads SVGIG (reference sequence). The CDR3 is CAWSVQVGDNEQFF. The CDR3 DNA reads as TGTGCCTGGAGTGTACAGGTGGGTGACAATGAGCAGTTCTTC.

The genes are TRBV2 and TRBJ2-2; TRBD1 matches at 7 bases. The germline V gene has CDR1 SNHLY and CDR2 FYNNEI. The CDR3 consists of 15 residues. V trimming: 4 bases; J trimming: 5 bases; junction bases outside the gene matches: 7. CDR3 in DNA: TGTGCCAGCAGTGGACAGGGTCTTAGGACCGGGGAGCTGTTTTTT. Its translation: CASSGQGLRTGELFF.

CDR3 loop: CASSGGSEEGVLKTQYF. The CDR3, as DNA: TGTGCCAGCAGCGGGGGGTCGGAGGAGGGCGTCTTAAAGACCCAGTACTTC. J is TRBJ2-5 and V is TRBV9; TRBD2 is a possible D gene (6 bases). Trimming pared 3 bases from V and 6 bases from J, leaving 24 bases between. CDR1 and CDR2 from the germline V gene are SGDLS and YYNGEE. The CDR3 covers 17 residues.

The V and J genes are TRBV18 and TRBJ2-2, with 8 bases lining up with TRBD1. Germline V CDR1 and CDR2: KGHSH, LQKENI. V lost 3 bases, J lost 5 bases, and 11 bases stayed unmatched. This CDR3 has 17 amino acids. CDR3 amino acids: CASSPQGAHGVTGELFF. CDR3 nucleotide sequence: TGTGCCAGCTCACCGCAGGGGGCGCATGGTGTGACCGGGGAGCTGTTTTTT. Looking up the rest from reference TRBV18 and TRBJ2-2 gives the full variable domain: NAGVMQNPRHLVRRRGQEARLRCSPMKGHSHVYWYRQLPEEGLKFMVYLQKENIIDESGMPKERFSAEFPKEGPSILRIQQVVRGDSAAYFCASSPQGAHGVTGELFFGEGSRLTVL.

This clone was counted a few times. This chain connects TRBV15 to TRBJ2-7; weak D call: TRBD2 (5 bases). The CDR3 covers 14 residues. Germline-derived CDR1 and CDR2 are LNHNV and YYDKDF (reference sequence). Trimming took off 3 bases at V and 0 bases at J, with 9 bases between the two ends. The CDR3 protein is CATSSRGSSYEQYF. In DNA form, the CDR3 reads TGTGCCACCAGCAGTAGAGGGTCCTCCTACGAGCAGTACTTC.

The chain couples TRBV19 to TRBJ1-5; 8 bases fit TRBD1. CDR3 size: 15 residues. Trimming at V came to 3 bases and at J to 7 bases, leaving 8 bases not matched to a gene. CDR1 is LNHDA and CDR2 is SQIVND in the germline V gene (reference sequence). CDR3 nucleotide sequence: TGTGCCAGTAGTATGTGGACAGGGACAGGACAGCCCCAGCATTTT. It codes for CASSMWTGTGQPQHF.

This clone was observed a few times. V is TRBV2 and J is TRBJ2-6; TRBD1 matches at 8 bases. This CDR3 is 17 amino acids long. In germline, CDR1 is SNHLY, CDR2 FYNNEI. After removal of 8 bases from V and 4 bases from J, the junction contained 13 bases not matched to a gene. CDR3 bases: TGTGCCAGCCTGGACAGGGCCAATACTTGGGGGGCCAACGTCCTGACTTTC. It specifies CASLDRANTWGANVLTF. Full variable domain (remainder filled in from reference TRBV2 and TRBJ2-6): EPEVTQTPSHQVTQMGQEVILRCVPISNHLYFYWYRQILGQKVEFLVSFYNNEISEKSEIFDDQFSVERPDGSNFTLKIRSTKLEDSAMYFCASLDRANTWGANVLTFGAGSRLTVL.

The chain links TRBV5-1 to TRBJ2-1; the D is unclear. The CDR3 loop spans 14 amino acids. Germline lookup yields CDR1 SGHRS and CDR2 YFSETQ. The V end lost 2 bases, the J end lost 5 bases, and 11 bases lay between the germline ends. This chain's CDR3 is CASSFSTQNNEQFF. The CDR3, as DNA: TGCGCCAGCAGCTTCTCGACTCAAAACAATGAGCAGTTCTTC.

The rearrangement links TRBV30 to TRBJ2-1, with 13 bases identical to TRBD2. The germline CDR1 and CDR2 sequences are GTSNPN and SVGIG (reference sequence). The CDR3 spans 15 residues. The junction had 11 bases not matched to a gene; V was cut back by 3 bases and J by 12 bases. This chain's CDR3 is CAWSLVILAGGGQFF. The CDR3 DNA reads as TGTGCCTGGAGCCTTGTCATACTAGCGGGAGGGGGGCAGTTCTTC.

The V and J genes are TRBV28 and TRBJ1-5; 10 bases agree with TRBD1. With 6 bases clipped from V and 8 bases from J, the junction kept 10 bases outside the gene matches. CDR3 length: 15 amino acids. Germline V lookup: CDR1 MDHEN, CDR2 SYDVKM. The CDR3 nucleotides read TGTGCCAGCAGCTGGGGACAGGGGCGTTTGGAGCCCCAGCATTTT. It yields the protein CASSWGQGRLEPQHF.

This clone was found a few times. The chain has TRBV28 and TRBJ1-1; D gene unclear. V dropped 3 bases and J dropped 7 bases, with 6 bases sitting between them. This CDR3 has 11 amino acids. Germline assignment: CDR1 MDHEN and CDR2 SYDVKM. The CDR3 coding sequence is TGTGCCAGCAGTTTCCTAAATGAAGCTTTCTTT. Encoded protein: CASSFLNEAFF.